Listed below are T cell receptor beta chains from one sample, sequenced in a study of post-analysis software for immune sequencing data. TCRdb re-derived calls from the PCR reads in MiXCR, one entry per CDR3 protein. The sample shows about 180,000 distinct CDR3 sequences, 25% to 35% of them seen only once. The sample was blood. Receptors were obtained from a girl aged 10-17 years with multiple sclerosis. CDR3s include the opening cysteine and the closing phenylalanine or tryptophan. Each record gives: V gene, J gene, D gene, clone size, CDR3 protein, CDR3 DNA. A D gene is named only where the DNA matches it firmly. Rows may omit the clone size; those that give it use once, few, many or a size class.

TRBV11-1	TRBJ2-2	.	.	CASSQPVSTGKLFF	TGTGCCAGCAGCCAACCTGTTTCCACCGGGAAGCTGTTTTTT
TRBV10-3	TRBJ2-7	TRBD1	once	CAIGTRDRYEQYF	TGTGCCATCGGGACCCGGGACAGGTACGAGCAGTACTTC
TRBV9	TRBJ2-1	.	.	CASSVGARYNEQFF	TGTGCCAGCAGCGTAGGGGCACGTTACAATGAGCAGTTCTTC
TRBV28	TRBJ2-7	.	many	CASSLSRGRHEQYF	TGTGCCAGCAGTTTATCCCGGGGGCGCCACGAGCAGTACTTC
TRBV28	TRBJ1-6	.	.	CASSLRDGNNSPLHF	TGTGCCAGCAGCCTCCGGGACGGTAATAATTCACCCCTCCACTTT
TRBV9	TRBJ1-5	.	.	CASSVESSNQPQHF	TGTGCCAGCAGCGTAGAGAGTAGCAATCAGCCCCAGCATTTT
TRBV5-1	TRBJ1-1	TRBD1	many	CASSLQGMNTEAFF	TGTGCCAGCAGCTTACAGGGGATGAACACTGAAGCTTTCTTT
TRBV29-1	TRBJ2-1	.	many	CSVGTLGRNEQFF	TGCAGCGTCGGGACTCTTGGGCGGAATGAGCAGTTCTTC
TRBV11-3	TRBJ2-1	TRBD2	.	CASSSKLAGGKNEQFF	TGTGCCAGCAGCTCCAAACTAGCGGGAGGCAAGAATGAGCAGTTCTTC
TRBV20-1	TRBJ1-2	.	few	CSSGENYGYTF	TGCAGCTCCGGGGAAAACTATGGCTACACCTTC
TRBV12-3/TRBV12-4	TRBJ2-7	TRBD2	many	CASSPGLAGEQYF	TGTGCCAGCAGTCCGGGATTAGCGGGAGAGCAGTACTTC
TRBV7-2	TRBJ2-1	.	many	CASSPTQREQFF	TGTGCCAGCAGCCCCACCCAGCGTGAGCAGTTCTTC
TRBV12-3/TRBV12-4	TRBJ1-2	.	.	CASSLRSIGGGYTF	TGTGCCAGCAGTTTACGTTCTATTGGGGGGGGCTACACCTTC
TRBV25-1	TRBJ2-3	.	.	CACSDPDLITDTQYF	TGTGCCTGCAGTGACCCGGATCTCATCACAGATACGCAGTATTTT
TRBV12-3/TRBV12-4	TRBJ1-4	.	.	CASGKGVATNEKLFF	TGTGCCAGCGGTAAAGGAGTTGCAACTAATGAAAAACTGTTTTTT
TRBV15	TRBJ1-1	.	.	CATSRARSWDTEAFF	TGTGCCACCAGCAGAGCCCGGTCGTGGGACACTGAAGCTTTCTTT
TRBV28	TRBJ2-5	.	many	CASRPGLGSQYF	TGTGCCAGCAGGCCGGGACTCGGAAGCCAGTACTTC
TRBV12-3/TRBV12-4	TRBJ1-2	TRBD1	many	CASSLWQGARLGYTF	TGTGCCAGCAGTTTGTGGCAGGGGGCAAGGCTTGGCTACACCTTC
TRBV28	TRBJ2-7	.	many	CASHHTGQIYEQYF	TGTGCCAGCCATCACACGGGACAAATCTACGAGCAGTACTTC
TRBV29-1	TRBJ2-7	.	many	CSVRQASDEQYF	TGCAGCGTTCGCCAGGCGTCTGACGAGCAGTACTTC
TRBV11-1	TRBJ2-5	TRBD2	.	CASSPGLAEETQYF	TGTGCCAGCAGCCCGGGACTAGCGGAAGAGACCCAGTACTTC
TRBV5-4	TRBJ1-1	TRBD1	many	CASSLSGGTEAFF	TGTGCCAGCAGCTTGTCAGGGGGCACTGAAGCTTTCTTT
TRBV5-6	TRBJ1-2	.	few	CASSSPGAVNYGYTF	TGTGCCAGCAGCTCCCCCGGGGCTGTTAACTATGGCTACACCTTC
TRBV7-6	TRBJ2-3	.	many	CASSLSPGSTDTQYF	TGTGCCAGCAGCTTAAGTCCCGGGAGCACAGATACGCAGTATTTT
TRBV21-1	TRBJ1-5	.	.	CASSLRCSEGLDYQPQHF	TGTGCCAGCAGCCTACGCTGCAGTGAGGGGCTGGATTATCAGCCCCAGCATTTT
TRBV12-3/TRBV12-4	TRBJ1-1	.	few	CASSPRGAVNTEAFF	TGTGCCAGCAGCCCCAGGGGAGCGGTGAACACTGAAGCTTTCTTT
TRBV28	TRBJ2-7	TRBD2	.	CASSLTSGTYYEQYF	TGTGCCAGCAGTTTGACTAGCGGAACCTACTACGAGCAGTACTTC
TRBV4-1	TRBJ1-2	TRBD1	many	CASSQDDAGTGIGYTF	TGCGCCAGCAGCCAGGACGATGCCGGGACAGGGATAGGCTACACCTTC
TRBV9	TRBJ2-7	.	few	CASSVQSQGWREQYF	TGTGCCAGCAGCGTGCAATCACAGGGTTGGCGCGAGCAGTACTTC
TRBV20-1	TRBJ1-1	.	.	CSAREPRLNTEAFF	TGCAGTGCTAGAGAACCAAGGCTGAACACTGAAGCTTTCTTT
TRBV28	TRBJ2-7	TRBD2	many	CASSLAGVNEQYF	TGTGCCAGCAGTTTAGCGGGAGTGAACGAGCAGTACTTC
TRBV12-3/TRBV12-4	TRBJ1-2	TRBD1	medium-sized	CASSFILTGEDGYTF	TGTGCCAGCAGTTTCATCCTCACAGGGGAGGATGGCTACACCTTC
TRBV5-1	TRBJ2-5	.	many	CASSLEPSAQETQYF	TGCGCCAGCAGTCTAGAACCCTCGGCCCAAGAGACCCAGTACTTC